The 11 T cell receptor beta chains reported below all come from one sample, sequenced in a study of identical twins. Each CDR3 protein is one row after TCRdb ran MiXCR on the 5' RACE reads. Of over 200,000 distinct CDR3 sequences listed, over 9.5% are singletons. The sequenced sample was memory T cells sorted from blood. These TCRs come from a man aged 50 to 59 in good health.

The chain carries TRBV7-9 and TRBJ2-1; possibly TRBD2 for D (6 bases). Germline-derived CDR1 and CDR2 are SEHNR and FQNEAQ (reference sequence). V was cut by 0 bases and J by 4 bases, with 16 bases left in between. This CDR3 contains 17 residues. The CDR3 region is CASSLAWGGTVYNEQFF. Here the CDR3 DNA reads TGTGCCAGCAGCTTAGCGTGGGGCGGGACCGTGTACAATGAGCAGTTCTTC.

V gene TRBV2 combines with J gene TRBJ2-6; D is ambiguous. This CDR3 contains 15 residues. The ends were cut back, 6 bases at V and 0 bases at J, with 9 bases in the middle. Germline CDR1 reads SNHLY; CDR2 reads FYNNEI. The CDR3 DNA reads TGTGCCAGCAGCGCACAGAGCTCTGGGGCCAACGTCCTGACTTTC. Protein product: CASSAQSSGANVLTF. The full variable domain, rest sourced from reference TRBV2 and TRBJ2-6, is EPEVTQTPSHQVTQMGQEVILRCVPISNHLYFYWYRQILGQKVEFLVSFYNNEISEKSEIFDDQFSVERPDGSNFTLKIRSTKLEDSAMYFCASSAQSSGANVLTFGAGSRLTVL.

This clonotype was recorded at least ten times. This chain uses TRBV5-1 with TRBJ1-1; TRBD1 aligns across 9 bases. Trimming cost V 3 bases and J 5 bases; bases outside gene matches: 8. Germline values: CDR1 SGHRS, CDR2 YFSETQ. This CDR3 contains 15 residues. CDR3 in DNA: TGCGCCAGCAGCTACTACAGGGGGCAAAGGACTGAAGCTTTCTTT. It is translated as CASSYYRGQRTEAFF.

This chain links TRBV2 with TRBJ2-7, with a tentative D call TRBD2 (5 bases). From germline, CDR1 is SNHLY and CDR2 FYNNEI. This CDR3 has 11 residues. V shed 8 bases and J shed 6 bases, with 11 bases lying between them. The CDR3, as DNA: TGTGCCAGCGGGAGTCTAGGCGAGCAGTACTTC. Its translation is CASGSLGEQYF.

The chain has TRBV4-2 and TRBJ1-2; 10 bases agree with TRBD1. The CDR3 has 21 amino acids. Losses at the gene ends were 0 bases for V and 4 bases for J; bases not matched to a gene: 20. Germline V gives CDR1 LGHNA, CDR2 YNFKEQ. The CDR3 DNA reads TGTGCCAGCAGCCAAGATAAGCCAGGGTTTGGTTTGGGGACAGGGGCCTATGGCTACACCTTC. Its protein product is CASSQDKPGFGLGTGAYGYTF.

The J gene is TRBJ2-1, the V gene TRBV5-1, with 11 nucleotides matching TRBD2. CDR3 size: 15 residues. V lost 5 bases to trimming and J lost 3 bases; unmatched junction nucleotides: 4. The germline CDR1 and CDR2 sequences are SGHRS and YFSETQ. CDR3 sequence: CASRPGLAVYNEQFF. The CDR3 nucleotides are TGCGCCAGCAGGCCGGGACTAGCGGTCTACAATGAGCAGTTCTTC.

In its sample, this clonotype was seen a few times. J is TRBJ2-3 and V is TRBV28; 7 bases map to TRBD2. After removal of 2 bases from V and 1 base from J, the junction contained 3 bases not matched to a gene. CDR1 MDHEN and CDR2 SYDVKM come from the germline V gene. This CDR3 is built from 15 residues. The CDR3 here is CASSLQGGGTDTQYF. In DNA, the CDR3 is TGTGCCAGCAGTTTACAGGGAGGGGGCACAGATACGCAGTATTTT.

This clonotype turned up a few times. The rearrangement joins TRBV7-2 to TRBJ1-2; D uncertain. Trimming removed 1 base from V and 2 bases from J, with 14 bases in between. CDR3 size: 16 residues. The germline V gene encodes CDR1 SGHTA and CDR2 FQGNSA. This CDR3 reads CASSLVAVRKNYGYTF. Written as DNA, the CDR3 is TGTGCCAGCAGCTTAGTGGCAGTTAGGAAGAACTATGGCTACACCTTC.

The sample holds many counts of this clonotype. V and J are TRBV24-1 and TRBJ2-3; D is unresolved. This CDR3 has 16 amino acids. Germline CDR1 reads KGHDR; CDR2 reads SFDVKD. Trimming shortened V by 0 bases and J by 3 bases, and 12 bases separated the two germline ends. The CDR3 coding sequence is TGTGCCACCAGTGATTTGACCGGAAGTGGTACAGATACGCAGTATTTT. This gives the protein CATSDLTGSGTDTQYF.

This clonotype was recorded many times. The genes are TRBV6-1 and TRBJ1-5, with D hard to call. Looked up from germline, CDR1 is MNHNS and CDR2 is SASEGT. The V gene lost 8 bases and the J gene lost 3 bases, with 11 bases spanning the gap. This CDR3 is built from 13 residues. CDR3 bases: TGTGCCAGCGCCCGAGTCTCCAATCAGCCCCAGCATTTT. Translated, it gives CASARVSNQPQHF.

Ten or more counts support this clonotype. This chain links TRBV4-3 with TRBJ2-1; TRBD2 matches 7 bases. Germline assignment: CDR1 LGHNA and CDR2 YSLEER. The CDR3 is made up of 14 amino acids. V lost 1 base, J lost 5 bases, and 2 bases stayed unmatched. CDR3 coding DNA: TGCGCCAGCAGCCAAGGGGACTACAACAATGAGCAGTTCTTC. Translating gives CASSQGDYNNEQFF.